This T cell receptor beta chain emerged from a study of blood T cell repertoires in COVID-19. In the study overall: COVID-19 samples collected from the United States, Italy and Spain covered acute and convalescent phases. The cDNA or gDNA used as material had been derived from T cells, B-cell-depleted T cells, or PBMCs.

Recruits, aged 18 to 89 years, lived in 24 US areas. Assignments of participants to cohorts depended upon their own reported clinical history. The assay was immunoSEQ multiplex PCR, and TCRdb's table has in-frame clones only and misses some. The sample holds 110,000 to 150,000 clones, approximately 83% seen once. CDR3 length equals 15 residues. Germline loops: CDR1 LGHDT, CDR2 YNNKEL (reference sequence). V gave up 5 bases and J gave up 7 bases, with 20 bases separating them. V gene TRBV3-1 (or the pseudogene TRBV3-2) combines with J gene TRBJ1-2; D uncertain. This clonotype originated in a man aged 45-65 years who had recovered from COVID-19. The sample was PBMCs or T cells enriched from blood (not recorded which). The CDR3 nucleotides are TGTGCCAGCAGCGCCCTTCTAAGTACACTATCTGGCTACACCTTC. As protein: CASSALLSTLSGYTF.